This record looks at one TCR beta chain sequence and its context. Clones were read by immunoSEQ multiplex PCR, and TCRdb kept only the in-frame ones, dropping some. The sample contains over 150,000 clones, roughly 92% of which appear only once. This sample was taken from a study of blood T cell repertoires in COVID-19. This sequence originates from a man aged 25-45 years with COVID-19, enrolled during active disease. The sample taken for sequencing was peripheral blood.

Written as DNA, the CDR3 is TGTGCCAGTAGTGTACCGGGACAGGGAAACTATGGCTACACCTTC. It specifies CASSVPGQGNYGYTF. The chain employs TRBV19 and TRBJ1-2; 9 bases are shared with TRBD1. V trimming: 5 bases; J trimming: 2 bases; junction bases outside the gene matches: 6. Germline V gene sequence: CDR1 LNHDA, CDR2 SQIVND (reference sequence). The CDR3 totals 15 residues.